Here is one T cell receptor beta chain with its context. Data came from immunoSEQ multiplex PCR; TCRdb stores just in-frame clones and leaves some out. The data hold 45,000 to 50,000 clones, with around 93% observed a single time. This sample stems from a study of T cell changes during pregnancy in multiple sclerosis. Germline CDR1 MGHDK, CDR2 SYGVNS. This CDR3 is built from 17 residues. V gave up 1 base and J gave up 2 bases, with 14 bases separating them. The input for sequencing was CD8+ T cells from peripheral blood mononuclear cells, taken in the first trimester of pregnancy. The rearrangement uses TRBV25-1 and TRBJ2-2, with D tentatively TRBD1 (5 bases). The clonotype comes from a female donor with multiple sclerosis, enrolled in a pregnancy study. The CDR3 here is CASSEFQVTENTGELFF. CDR3 DNA sequence: TGTGCCAGCAGTGAATTCCAGGTGACAGAAAACACCGGGGAGCTGTTTTTT.